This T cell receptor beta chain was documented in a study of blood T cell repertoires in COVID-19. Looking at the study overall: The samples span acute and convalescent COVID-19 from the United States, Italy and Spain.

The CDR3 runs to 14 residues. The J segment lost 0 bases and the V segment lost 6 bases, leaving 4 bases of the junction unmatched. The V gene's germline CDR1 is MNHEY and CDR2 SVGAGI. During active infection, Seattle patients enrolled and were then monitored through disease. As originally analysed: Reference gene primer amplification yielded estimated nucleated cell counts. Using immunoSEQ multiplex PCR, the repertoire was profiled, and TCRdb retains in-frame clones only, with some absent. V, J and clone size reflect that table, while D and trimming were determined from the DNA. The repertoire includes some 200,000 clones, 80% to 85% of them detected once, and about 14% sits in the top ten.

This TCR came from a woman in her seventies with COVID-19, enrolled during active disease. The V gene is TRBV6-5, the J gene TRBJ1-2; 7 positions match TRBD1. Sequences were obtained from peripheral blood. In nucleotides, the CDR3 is TGTGCCAGCAGGCGGGACAGAACTAACTATGGCTACACCTTC. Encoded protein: CASRRDRTNYGYTF.